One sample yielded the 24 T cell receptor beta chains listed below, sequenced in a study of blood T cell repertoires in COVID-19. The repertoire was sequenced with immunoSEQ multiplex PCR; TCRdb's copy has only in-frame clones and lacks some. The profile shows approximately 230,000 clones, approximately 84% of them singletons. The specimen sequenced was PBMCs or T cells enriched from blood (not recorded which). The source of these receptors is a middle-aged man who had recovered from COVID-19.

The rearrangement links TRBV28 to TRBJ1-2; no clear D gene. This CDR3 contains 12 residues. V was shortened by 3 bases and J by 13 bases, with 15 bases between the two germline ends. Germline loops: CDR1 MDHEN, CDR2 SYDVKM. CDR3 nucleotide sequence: TGTGCCAGCAGTTTTCCCGACGGAGCCCCCACCTTC. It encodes CASSFPDGAPTF.

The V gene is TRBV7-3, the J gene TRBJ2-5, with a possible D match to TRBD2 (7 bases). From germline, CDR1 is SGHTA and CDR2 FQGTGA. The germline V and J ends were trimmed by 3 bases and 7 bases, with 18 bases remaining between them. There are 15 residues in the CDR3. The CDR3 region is CASSLGGGAGSTQYF. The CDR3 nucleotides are TGTGCCAGCAGCTTGGGAGGGGGGGCCGGATCGACCCAGTACTTC.

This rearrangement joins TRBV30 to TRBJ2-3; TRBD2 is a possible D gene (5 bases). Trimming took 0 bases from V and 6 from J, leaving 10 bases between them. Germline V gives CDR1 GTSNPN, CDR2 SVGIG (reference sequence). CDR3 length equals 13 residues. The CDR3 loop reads CAWSVADLDTQYF. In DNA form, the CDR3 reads TGTGCCTGGAGTGTAGCGGACCTTGATACGCAGTATTTT.

CDR3 amino acids: CASSPTGSNQPQHF. As DNA, the CDR3 is TGTGCCAGTAGTCCGACAGGGTCGAATCAGCCCCAGCATTTT. The chain recombines TRBV19 with TRBJ1-5; 7 bases line up with TRBD1. This CDR3 has 14 amino acids. Per the germline V gene, CDR1 is LNHDA and CDR2 is SQIVND (reference sequence). V lost 5 bases, J lost 4 bases, and 5 bases stayed unmatched.

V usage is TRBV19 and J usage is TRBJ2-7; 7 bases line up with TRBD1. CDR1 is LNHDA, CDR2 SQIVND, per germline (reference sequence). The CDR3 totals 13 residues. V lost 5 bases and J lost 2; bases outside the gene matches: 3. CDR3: CASSRGTAYEQYF. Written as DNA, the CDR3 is TGTGCCAGTAGTCGAGGGACAGCCTACGAGCAGTACTTC. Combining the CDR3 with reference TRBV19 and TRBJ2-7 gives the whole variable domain DGGITQSPKYLFRKEGQNVTLSCEQNLNHDAMYWYRQDPGQGLRLIYYSQIVNDFQKGDIAEGYSVSREKKESFPLTVTSAQKNPTAFYLCASSRGTAYEQYFGPGTRLTVT.

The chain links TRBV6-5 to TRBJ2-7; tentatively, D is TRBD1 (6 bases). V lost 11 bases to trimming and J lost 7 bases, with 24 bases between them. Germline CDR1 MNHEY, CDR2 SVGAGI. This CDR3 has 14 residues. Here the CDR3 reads CAEGMGAGVGEQYF. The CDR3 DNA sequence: TGTGCCGAAGGCATGGGAGCAGGGGTGGGGGAGCAGTACTTC.

The CDR3 region is CATSDLLSDTQYF. For the CDR3, the DNA is TGTGCCACCAGTGATTTGCTCTCGGATACGCAGTATTTT. This chain uses TRBV24-1 with TRBJ2-3; D gene ambiguous. V was clipped by 0 bases and J by 6 bases, with 6 bases between them. Germline assignment: CDR1 KGHDR and CDR2 SFDVKD. The CDR3 consists of 13 residues.

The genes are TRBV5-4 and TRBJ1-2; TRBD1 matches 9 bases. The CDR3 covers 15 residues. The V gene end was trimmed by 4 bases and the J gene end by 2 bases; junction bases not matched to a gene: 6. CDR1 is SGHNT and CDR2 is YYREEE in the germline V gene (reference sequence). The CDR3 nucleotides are TGTGCCAGCAGCCCCGGGACAGGGTTCAACTATGGCTACACCTTC. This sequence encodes CASSPGTGFNYGYTF. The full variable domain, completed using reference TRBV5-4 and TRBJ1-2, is ETGVTQSPTHLIKTRGQQVTLRCSSQSGHNTVSWYQQALGQGPQFIFQYYREEENGRGNFPPRFSGLQFPNYSSELNVNALELDDSALYLCASSPGTGFNYGYTFGSGTRLTVV.

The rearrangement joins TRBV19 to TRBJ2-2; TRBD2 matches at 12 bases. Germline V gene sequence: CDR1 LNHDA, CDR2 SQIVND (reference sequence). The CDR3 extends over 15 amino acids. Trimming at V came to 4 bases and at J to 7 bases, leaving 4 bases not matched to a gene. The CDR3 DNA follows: TGTGCCAGTAGTAAGCTAGCGGGAGGGGTCGGGGAGCTGTTTTTT. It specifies CASSKLAGGVGELFF.

The CDR3 nucleotides are TGCGCCAGCAGGGGAAACGGGACAGAAAATTCACCCCTCCACTTT. This encodes CASRGNGTENSPLHF. This rearrangement joins TRBV10-1 to TRBJ1-6, with 7 bases lining up with TRBD1. This CDR3 region has 15 residues. The ends lost 6 bases at V and 7 bases at J; junction bases unmatched: 9. Germline V CDR1 and CDR2: WNHNN, SYGVQD (reference sequence).

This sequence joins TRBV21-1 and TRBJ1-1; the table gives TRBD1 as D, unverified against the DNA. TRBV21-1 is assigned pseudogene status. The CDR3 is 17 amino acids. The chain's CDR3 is CASSKGAMPCRKTEAFF. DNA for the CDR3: TGTGCCAGCAGCAAGGGGGCGATGCCGTGTCGAAAAACTGAAGCTTTCTTT.

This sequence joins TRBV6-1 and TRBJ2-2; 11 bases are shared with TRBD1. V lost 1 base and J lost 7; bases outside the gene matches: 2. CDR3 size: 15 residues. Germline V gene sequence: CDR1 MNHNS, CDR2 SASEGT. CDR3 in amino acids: CASSEGTGGHGELFF. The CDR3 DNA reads TGTGCCAGCAGTGAAGGGACAGGGGGCCACGGGGAGCTGTTTTTT.

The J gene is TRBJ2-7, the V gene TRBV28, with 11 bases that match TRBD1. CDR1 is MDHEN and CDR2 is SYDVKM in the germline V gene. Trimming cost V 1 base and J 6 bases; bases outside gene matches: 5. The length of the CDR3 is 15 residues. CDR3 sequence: CASSLSDRGLGEQYF. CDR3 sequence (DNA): TGTGCCAGCAGTTTATCGGACAGGGGGCTAGGCGAGCAGTACTTC.

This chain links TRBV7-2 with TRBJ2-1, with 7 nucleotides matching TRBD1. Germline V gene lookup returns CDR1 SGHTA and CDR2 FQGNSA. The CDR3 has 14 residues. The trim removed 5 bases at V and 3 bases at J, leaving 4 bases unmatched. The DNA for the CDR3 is TGTGCCAGCAGCCCGAGGACAGGCTACAATGAGCAGTTCTTC. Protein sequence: CASSPRTGYNEQFF.

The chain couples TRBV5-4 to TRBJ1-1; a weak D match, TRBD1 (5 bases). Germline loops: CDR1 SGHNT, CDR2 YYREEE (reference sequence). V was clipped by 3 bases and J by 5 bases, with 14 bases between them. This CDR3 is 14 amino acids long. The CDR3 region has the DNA TGTGCCAGCAGCTCCACGACAGCCATGACTGAAGCTTTCTTT. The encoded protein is CASSSTTAMTEAFF.

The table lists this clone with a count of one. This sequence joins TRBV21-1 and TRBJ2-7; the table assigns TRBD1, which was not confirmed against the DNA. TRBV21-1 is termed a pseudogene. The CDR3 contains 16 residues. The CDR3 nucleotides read TGTGCCAGCAGCAAAGAGACAGGGATAAGCACCTACGAGCAGTACTTC. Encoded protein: CASSKETGISTYEQYF.

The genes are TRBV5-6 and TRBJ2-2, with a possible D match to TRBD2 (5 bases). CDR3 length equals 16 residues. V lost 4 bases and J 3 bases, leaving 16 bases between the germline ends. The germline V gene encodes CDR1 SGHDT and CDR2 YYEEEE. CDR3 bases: TGTGCCAGCAGCCCTGGATGGAAGAGGGACACCGGGGAGCTGTTTTTT. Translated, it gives CASSPGWKRDTGELFF.

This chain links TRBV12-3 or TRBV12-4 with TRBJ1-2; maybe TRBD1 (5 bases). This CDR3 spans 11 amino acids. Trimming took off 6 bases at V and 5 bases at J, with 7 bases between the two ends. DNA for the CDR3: TGTGCCAGCAGCCAGGGTTATGGCTACACCTTC. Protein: CASSQGYGYTF.

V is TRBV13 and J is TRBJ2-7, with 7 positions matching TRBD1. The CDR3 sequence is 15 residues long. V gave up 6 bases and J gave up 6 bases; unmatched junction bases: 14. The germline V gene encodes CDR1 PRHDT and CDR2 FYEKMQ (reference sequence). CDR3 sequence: CASSQGERGLSEQYF. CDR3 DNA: TGTGCCAGCAGTCAAGGTGAGAGGGGGCTGTCCGAGCAGTACTTC.

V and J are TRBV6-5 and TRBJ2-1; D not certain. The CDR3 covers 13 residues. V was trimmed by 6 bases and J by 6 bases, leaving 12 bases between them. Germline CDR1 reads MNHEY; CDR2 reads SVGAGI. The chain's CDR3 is CASSKTFLNEQFF. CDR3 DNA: TGTGCCAGCAGCAAGACATTTCTCAATGAGCAGTTCTTC.

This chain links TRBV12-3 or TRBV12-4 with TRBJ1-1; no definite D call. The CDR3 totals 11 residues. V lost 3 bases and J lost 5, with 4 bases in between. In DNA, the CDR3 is TGTGCCAGCAGTTTCCCTACTGAAGCTTTCTTT. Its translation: CASSFPTEAFF.

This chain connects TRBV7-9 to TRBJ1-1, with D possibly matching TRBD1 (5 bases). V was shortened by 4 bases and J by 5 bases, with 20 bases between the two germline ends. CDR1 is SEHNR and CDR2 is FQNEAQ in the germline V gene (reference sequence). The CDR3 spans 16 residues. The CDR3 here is CASSSREGPGVTEAFF. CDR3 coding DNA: TGTGCCAGCAGCTCGCGGGAGGGGCCAGGCGTAACTGAAGCTTTCTTT.

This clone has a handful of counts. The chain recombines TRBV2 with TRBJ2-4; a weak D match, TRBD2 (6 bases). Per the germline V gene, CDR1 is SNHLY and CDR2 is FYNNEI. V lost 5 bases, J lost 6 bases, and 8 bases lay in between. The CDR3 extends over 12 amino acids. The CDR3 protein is CASSLEGNIQYF. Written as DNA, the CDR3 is TGTGCCAGCAGTCTGGAGGGAAACATTCAGTACTTC.

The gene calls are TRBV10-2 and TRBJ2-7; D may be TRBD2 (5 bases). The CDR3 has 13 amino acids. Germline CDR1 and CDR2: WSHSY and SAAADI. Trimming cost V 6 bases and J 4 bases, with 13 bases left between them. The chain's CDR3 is CASSWRTPYEQYF. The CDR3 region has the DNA TGCGCCAGCAGCTGGAGGACCCCTTACGAGCAGTACTTC.